The subject of this entry is one T cell receptor beta chain. Its target is not known. The read ends 3 residues before the CDR3 terminus; that terminus is restored from the germline J gene. Additional DNA sequences in this sample encode the identical CDR3. Equal genomic DNA amounts from CVID and control samples were sequenced. Here immunoSEQ multiplex PCR was the method, and the copy in TCRdb shows in-frame clones only, minus some. This sample has some 25,000 clones, each found more than once. These data come from a study of T cell clonality in common variable immunodeficiency. Of CVID subjects, 15 were female and over 25 male, mean age about 37. Caucasian heritage predominated among both patients and controls. The V gene lost 6 bases and the J gene lost 8 bases, with 13 bases spanning the gap. Germline CDR1 reads LNHDA; CDR2 reads SQIVND (reference sequence). The CDR3 runs to 13 residues. General study findings and limits: In common variable immunodeficiency, TCR beta chains reportedly carried fewer deletions and N-nucleotide insertions. CVID subjects had higher TCRbeta clonality than healthy controls, most marked in about a third.

This clonotype originated in a human donor with common variable immunodeficiency. The source material was peripheral blood mononuclear cells. The rearrangement links TRBV19 to TRBJ1-4, with D possibly matching TRBD1 (5 bases). The covered CDR3 bases are TGTGCCAGTAGCGGACACTTGCGGGAAAAA. This translates into CASSGHLREK. The full CDR3 reads CASSGHLREKLFF.